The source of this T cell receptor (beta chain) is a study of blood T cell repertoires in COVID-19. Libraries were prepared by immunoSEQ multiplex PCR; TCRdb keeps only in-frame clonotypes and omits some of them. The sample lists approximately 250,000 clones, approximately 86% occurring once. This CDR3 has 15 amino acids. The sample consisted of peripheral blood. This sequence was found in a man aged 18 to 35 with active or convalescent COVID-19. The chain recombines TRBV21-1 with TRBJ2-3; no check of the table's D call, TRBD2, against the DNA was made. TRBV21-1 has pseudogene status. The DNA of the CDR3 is TGTGCCAGCAGCAATGGTGTCAGGCGGGCAGATACGCAGTATTTT. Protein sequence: CASSNGVRRADTQYF.